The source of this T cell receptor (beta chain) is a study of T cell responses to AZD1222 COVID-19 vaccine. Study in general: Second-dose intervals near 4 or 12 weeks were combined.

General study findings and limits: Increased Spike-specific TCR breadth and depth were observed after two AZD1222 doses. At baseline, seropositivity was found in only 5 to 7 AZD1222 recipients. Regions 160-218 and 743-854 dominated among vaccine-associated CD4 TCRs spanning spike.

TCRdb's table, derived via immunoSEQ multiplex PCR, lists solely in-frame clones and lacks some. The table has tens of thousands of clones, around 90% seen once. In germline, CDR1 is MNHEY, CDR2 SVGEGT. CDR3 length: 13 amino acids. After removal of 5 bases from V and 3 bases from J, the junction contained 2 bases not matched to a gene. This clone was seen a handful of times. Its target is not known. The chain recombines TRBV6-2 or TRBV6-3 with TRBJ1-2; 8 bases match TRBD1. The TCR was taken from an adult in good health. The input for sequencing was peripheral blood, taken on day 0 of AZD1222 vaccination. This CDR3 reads CASSPTGDYGYTF. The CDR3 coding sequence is TGTGCCAGCAGTCCGACAGGGGACTATGGCTACACCTTC.